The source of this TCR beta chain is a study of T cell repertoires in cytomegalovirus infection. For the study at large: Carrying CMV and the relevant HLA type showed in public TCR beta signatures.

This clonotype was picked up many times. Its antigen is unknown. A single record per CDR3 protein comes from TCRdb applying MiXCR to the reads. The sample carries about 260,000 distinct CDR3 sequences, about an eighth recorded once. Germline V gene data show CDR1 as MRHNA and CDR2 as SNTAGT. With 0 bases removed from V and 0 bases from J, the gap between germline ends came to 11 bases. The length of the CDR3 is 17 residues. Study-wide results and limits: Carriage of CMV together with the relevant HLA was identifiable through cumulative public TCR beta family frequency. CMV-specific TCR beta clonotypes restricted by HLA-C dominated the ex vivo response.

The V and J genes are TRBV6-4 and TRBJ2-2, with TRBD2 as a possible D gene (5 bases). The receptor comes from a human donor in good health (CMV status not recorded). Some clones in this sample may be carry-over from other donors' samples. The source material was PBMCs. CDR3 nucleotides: TGTGCCAGCAGTGACTCTAGCGTACTCGCGAACACCGGGGAGCTGTTTTTT. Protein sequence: CASSDSSVLANTGELFF.